Listed here is a single TCR beta chain. What it recognizes is unknown. The sample belongs to a study of early stage breast cancer tumors. Overall study: ER+/PR+/HER2- status applied to about 75% of the 16 invasive breast tumors. Among around 12 ER+/PR+/HER2- tumors, eight were ductal, four lobular. Approximately 10-fold was the mean read coverage per sample. Study-wide results and caveats: Tumors had roughly 2.5-fold higher T cell density and higher clonality than adjacent normal breast tissue.

V was cut by 2 bases and J by 4 bases, with 14 bases left in between. Germline assignment: CDR1 MNHNY and CDR2 SVGAGI (reference sequence). The CDR3 extends over 15 amino acids. Some clones are missing from TCRdb's copy, which holds only in-frame ones; the method was immunoSEQ multiplex PCR. The table includes 45,000 to 50,000 clones, 75% to 85% detected once. The sequence came from a person aged 45 to 59 with breast cancer. The chain has TRBV6-6 and TRBJ1-1; D is possibly TRBD1 (6 bases). The specimen was blood. The CDR3 is CASSYTDRGGTEAFF. The CDR3, as DNA: TGTGCCAGCAGTTACACCGACAGAGGGGGCACTGAAGCTTTCTTT.